This entry describes one T cell receptor beta chain. The sample belongs to a study of identical twins. Each cDNA held unique molecular identifiers, and template switching gave it a universal primer site. Each CDR3 protein gets one entry after TCRdb re-called the 5' RACE reads with MiXCR. The sample has 500,000 to 650,000 distinct CDR3 sequences, around 7.4% seen once. These same data were also listed under a study on yellow fever vaccine responses in identical twins.

Sample: PBMCs. The sequence came from a young woman in good health.

The CDR3 bases are TGTGCCAGCAGCGATCCTATAACTAGCGGGAAAAACAATGAGCAGTTCTTC. Its protein product is CASSDPITSGKNNEQFF. The V call is TRBV7-9, the J call TRBJ2-1; TRBD2 matches at 10 bases. This CDR3 comprises 17 residues. Germline V lookup: CDR1 SEHNR, CDR2 FQNEAQ (reference sequence). Trimming removed 5 bases from V and 5 bases from J; junction bases left unmatched: 12. Together with reference TRBV7-9 and TRBJ2-1, the CDR3 gives the full variable domain: DTGVSQNPRHKITKRGQNVTFRCDPISEHNRLYWYRQTLGQGPEFLTYFQNEAQLEKSRLLSDRFSAERPKGSFSTLEIQRTEQGDSAMYLCASSDPITSGKNNEQFFGPGTRLTVL.